This passage covers 25 T cell receptor beta chains from one sample sequenced in a study of blood T cell repertoires in COVID-19. The method was immunoSEQ multiplex PCR; TCRdb's version includes in-frame clones alone and lacks a portion of them. The table has over 200,000 clones, around 83% seen once. Sample: peripheral blood. Receptor source: a man at least 80 years old with acute or convalescent COVID-19.

The chain uses TRBV18 and TRBJ2-2; 9 bases agree with TRBD2. The CDR3 is 15 residues long. Germline V CDR1 and CDR2: KGHSH, LQKENI. V lost 6 bases to trimming and J lost 4 bases; unmatched junction nucleotides: 6. CDR3: CASSLSGGSTGELFF. As DNA, the CDR3 is TGTGCCAGCTCCCTTAGCGGGGGAAGCACCGGGGAGCTGTTTTTT.

The chain combines TRBV15 with TRBJ2-7; possibly TRBD2 for D (6 bases). The CDR3 has 20 amino acids. Germline values: CDR1 LNHNV, CDR2 YYDKDF (reference sequence). The ends were cut back, 3 bases at V and 2 bases at J, with 29 bases in the middle. The CDR3: CATSRSVGGGRSFPAYEQYF. The CDR3 region has the DNA TGTGCCACCAGCAGGTCGGTGGGGGGAGGTAGGTCGTTCCCCGCCTACGAGCAGTACTTC.

This clone was seen a single time. The J gene is TRBJ1-2, the V gene TRBV6-6; D unresolved. The CDR3 sequence is 14 residues long. Germline V gene data show CDR1 as MNHNY and CDR2 as SVGAGI (reference sequence). V lost 2 bases and J 6 bases, leaving 13 bases between the germline ends. CDR3 nucleotides: TGTGCCAGCAGTTACCCGACCGACTTGGATGGCTACACCTTC. As protein: CASSYPTDLDGYTF.

This clone was observed a handful of times. The chain couples TRBV28 to TRBJ2-7, with 8 bases that match TRBD2. Per germline, CDR1 MDHEN and CDR2 SYDVKM. The CDR3 runs to 15 residues. V lost 3 bases and J lost 3; bases outside the gene matches: 7. The CDR3 sequence: CASSFGLAGRYEQYF. In nucleotides, the CDR3 is TGTGCCAGCAGTTTCGGGCTAGCGGGCCGCTACGAGCAGTACTTC.

The chain uses TRBV7-9 and TRBJ2-7, with 7 bases identical to TRBD2. Germline-derived CDR1 and CDR2 are SEHNR and FQNEAQ (reference sequence). After removal of 4 bases from V and 6 bases from J, the junction contained 6 bases not matched to a gene. CDR3 length: 13 amino acids. The CDR3 DNA follows: TGTGCCAGCAGCTCCGGACTAGGAGGCGAGCAGTACTTC. It is translated as CASSSGLGGEQYF. The variable domain in full, completed from reference TRBV7-9 and TRBJ2-7, reads DTGVSQNPRHKITKRGQNVTFRCDPISEHNRLYWYRQTLGQGPEFLTYFQNEAQLEKSRLLSDRFSAERPKGSFSTLEIQRTEQGDSAMYLCASSSGLGGEQYFGPGTRLTVT.

The chain couples TRBV12-3 or TRBV12-4 to TRBJ2-3; the D is unclear. Trimming stripped 7 bases from V and 3 bases from J, with 11 bases between. The CDR3 has 13 residues. The chain's CDR3 is CASILFGTDTQYF. Here the CDR3 DNA reads TGTGCCAGCATCCTCTTCGGGACAGATACGCAGTATTTT.

The rearrangement links TRBV4-1 to TRBJ2-1; 8 positions match TRBD1. The V gene end was trimmed by 1 base and the J gene end by 8 bases; junction bases not matched to a gene: 4. The CDR3 length is 14 residues. Germline assignment: CDR1 MGHRA and CDR2 YSYEKL. CDR3: CASSQAKDRDEQFF. The CDR3 coding sequence is TGCGCCAGCAGCCAAGCCAAGGACAGGGATGAGCAGTTCTTC.

The chain carries TRBV29-1 and TRBJ2-5; 15 nucleotides agree with TRBD2. The ends lost 4 bases at V and 2 bases at J; junction bases unmatched: 8. This CDR3 spans 17 amino acids. Germline V gene data show CDR1 as SQVTM and CDR2 as ANQGSEA. In DNA, the CDR3 is TGCAGCGTTGTCGGATTCGGACTAGCGGGGGGGCAAGAGACCCAGTACTTC. Translating gives CSVVGFGLAGGQETQYF.

This clone was counted only a few times. The V and J genes are TRBV3-1 (or the pseudogene TRBV3-2) and TRBJ1-1; D call uncertain. This CDR3 has 14 residues. Germline V gene data show CDR1 as LGHDT and CDR2 as YNNKEL (reference sequence). V was trimmed by 5 bases and J by 1 base, leaving 11 bases between them. The CDR3 sequence is CASSFLQTNTEAFF. In DNA, the CDR3 is TGTGCCAGCAGCTTTCTACAGACGAACACTGAAGCTTTCTTT.

J is TRBJ2-1 and V is TRBV12-3 or TRBV12-4, with TRBD1 as a possible D gene (5 bases). V shed 10 bases and J shed 6 bases, with 16 bases lying between them. The CDR3 consists of 13 residues. The DNA for the CDR3 is TGTGCCAACCCAAGGGGTTTGGTCAATGAGCAGTTCTTC. Protein: CANPRGLVNEQFF.

This chain joins TRBV29-1 and TRBJ2-5; 14 bases map to TRBD2. V lost 6 bases, J lost 0 bases, and 6 bases stayed unmatched. The V gene's germline CDR1 is SQVTM and CDR2 ANQGSEA. The CDR3 runs 16 residues. The CDR3 spells CSVSWGLAGDQETQYF. CDR3 nucleotides: TGCAGCGTCTCGTGGGGACTAGCGGGAGACCAAGAGACCCAGTACTTC.

The rearrangement links TRBV7-6 to TRBJ1-1, with D perhaps matching TRBD1 (5 bases). Trimming pared 5 bases from V and 1 base from J, leaving 8 bases between. This CDR3 spans 13 amino acids. Germline assignment: CDR1 SGHVS and CDR2 FNYEAQ. DNA of the CDR3: TGTGCCAGCAGCCCAAGGGGGAACACTGAAGCTTTCTTT. This translates into CASSPRGNTEAFF.

The chain couples TRBV6-1 to TRBJ1-2; D is ambiguous. V was trimmed by 2 bases and J by 8 bases, leaving 9 bases between them. Germline V gene data show CDR1 as MNHNS and CDR2 as SASEGT. This CDR3 has 12 amino acids. CDR3 bases: TGTGCCAGCAGTGAACAGCGGAAGGGCTACACCTTC. This translates into CASSEQRKGYTF.

This sequence joins TRBV21-1 and TRBJ2-5; the table names TRBD2, a call not compared with the DNA. TRBV21-1 counts as a pseudogene. CDR3 length: 17 amino acids. The CDR3 bases are TGTGCCAGCAGCATTACAAGACTAGCGGGGACCCAAGAGACCCAGTACTTC. Translated, it gives CASSITRLAGTQETQYF.

Concerning this clone: Additional DNA sequences in this sample encode the identical CDR3. The J gene is TRBJ1-1, the V gene TRBV29-1; TRBD1 matches at 7 bases. The J segment lost 1 base and the V segment lost 7 bases, leaving 3 bases of the junction unmatched. Germline-derived CDR1 and CDR2 are SQVTM and ANQGSEA. The length of the CDR3 is 12 residues. CDR3 nucleotide sequence: TGCAGCGCAGGGACAGCGAACACTGAAGCTTTCTTT. It is translated as CSAGTANTEAFF.

J is TRBJ2-2 and V is TRBV19; 7 bases align to TRBD2. The CDR3 runs to 16 residues. After removal of 6 bases from V and 1 base from J, the junction contained 8 bases not matched to a gene. Germline V lookup: CDR1 LNHDA, CDR2 SQIVND (reference sequence). CDR3 in amino acids: CASSSRLARNTGELFF. CDR3 nucleotide sequence: TGTGCCAGTAGCTCTCGACTAGCCAGGAACACCGGGGAGCTGTTTTTT. Based on the CDR3 plus reference TRBV19 and TRBJ2-2, the full variable domain is DGGITQSPKYLFRKEGQNVTLSCEQNLNHDAMYWYRQDPGQGLRLIYYSQIVNDFQKGDIAEGYSVSREKKESFPLTVTSAQKNPTAFYLCASSSRLARNTGELFFGEGSRLTVL.

The chain has TRBV5-8 and TRBJ2-2, with 7 bases identical to TRBD2. Losses at the gene ends were 1 base for V and 4 bases for J; bases not matched to a gene: 13. The CDR3 runs 18 residues. CDR1 and CDR2 (germline): SGHTS, YDEGEE. The CDR3 reads CASSLRLAGVMGTGELFF. CDR3 nucleotide sequence: TGTGCCAGCAGCTTGCGGCTGGCGGGAGTCATGGGCACCGGGGAGCTGTTTTTT.

The chain is built from TRBV19 and TRBJ2-3, with D uncertain. Germline V lookup: CDR1 LNHDA, CDR2 SQIVND (reference sequence). There are 17 residues in the CDR3. Trimming pared 5 bases from V and 0 bases from J, leaving 18 bases between. The CDR3 region has the DNA TGTGCCAGTAGTTACGTCGCCAGGCTCGGTAGCACAGATACGCAGTATTTT. Protein: CASSYVARLGSTDTQYF.

The chain combines TRBV27 with TRBJ2-7; D gene unclear. This CDR3 comprises 14 residues. The germline V gene has CDR1 MNHEY and CDR2 SMNVEV (reference sequence). V dropped 5 bases and J dropped 0 bases, with 11 bases sitting between them. CDR3 residues: CASSIRRSSYEQYF. The CDR3 DNA sequence: TGTGCCAGCAGTATAAGACGGAGCTCCTACGAGCAGTACTTC.

The V and J genes are TRBV6-5 and TRBJ1-2, with TRBD1 matching over 7 bases. V was pared by 6 bases and J by 6 bases, with 13 bases of the junction left unmatched. CDR1 and CDR2 from the germline V gene are MNHEY and SVGAGI. The CDR3 sequence is 15 residues long. CDR3 protein: CASRPGQAWEDGYTF. As DNA, the CDR3 is TGTGCCAGCAGGCCAGGACAGGCTTGGGAGGATGGCTACACCTTC.

This clone was detected only once. The V gene is TRBV5-1, the J gene TRBJ2-1; 7 bases line up with TRBD2. In germline, CDR1 is SGHRS, CDR2 YFSETQ. The length of the CDR3 is 13 residues. The V and J ends lost 0 bases and 6 bases, in that order; junction bases with no gene match: 0. This chain's CDR3 is CASSLAGGNEQFF. Written as DNA, the CDR3 is TGCGCCAGCAGCTTGGCGGGAGGCAATGAGCAGTTCTTC.

The chain employs TRBV19 and TRBJ1-1; 9 bases are a match to TRBD1. The CDR3 contains 15 residues. V lost 4 bases, J lost 4 bases, and 7 bases stayed unmatched. Germline values: CDR1 LNHDA, CDR2 SQIVND (reference sequence). CDR3 sequence reads: CASSRDRVWGTEAFF. CDR3 DNA: TGTGCCAGTAGTAGGGACAGGGTGTGGGGCACTGAAGCTTTCTTT.

Comment on this clone: At one end, the junction sequence differs from germline, possibly due to a read error. The rearrangement joins TRBV6-2 or TRBV6-3 to TRBJ2-7; TRBD1 matches 9 bases. The germline V gene has CDR1 MNHEY and CDR2 SVGEGT. The CDR3 has 12 amino acids. The DNA of the CDR3 is TGTGCCAGCAGTTACCTCCGGGACAGGGAGAGATTC. It is translated as CASSYLRDRERF.

This chain connects TRBV4-1 to TRBJ2-1; 10 positions agree with TRBD2. Germline trimming cut 2 bases from V and 7 bases from J; bases unmatched to any gene: 8. Germline V gene sequence: CDR1 MGHRA, CDR2 YSYEKL. There are 16 residues in the CDR3. The DNA of the CDR3 is TGCGCCAGCAGCCAAAAGACAGCGGGGGGGCCTAATGAGCAGTTCTTC. As protein: CASSQKTAGGPNEQFF.

The CDR3 sequence: CASTTRDRGSTEAFF. In nucleotides, the CDR3 is TGCGCCAGCACTACTCGAGACAGGGGGTCCACTGAAGCTTTCTTT. The rearrangement uses TRBV23-1 and TRBJ1-1; 9 bases are shared with TRBD1. TRBV23-1 is flagged as an ORF with uncertain function. V trimming: 7 bases; J trimming: 4 bases; junction bases outside the gene matches: 10. The length of the CDR3 is 15 residues.